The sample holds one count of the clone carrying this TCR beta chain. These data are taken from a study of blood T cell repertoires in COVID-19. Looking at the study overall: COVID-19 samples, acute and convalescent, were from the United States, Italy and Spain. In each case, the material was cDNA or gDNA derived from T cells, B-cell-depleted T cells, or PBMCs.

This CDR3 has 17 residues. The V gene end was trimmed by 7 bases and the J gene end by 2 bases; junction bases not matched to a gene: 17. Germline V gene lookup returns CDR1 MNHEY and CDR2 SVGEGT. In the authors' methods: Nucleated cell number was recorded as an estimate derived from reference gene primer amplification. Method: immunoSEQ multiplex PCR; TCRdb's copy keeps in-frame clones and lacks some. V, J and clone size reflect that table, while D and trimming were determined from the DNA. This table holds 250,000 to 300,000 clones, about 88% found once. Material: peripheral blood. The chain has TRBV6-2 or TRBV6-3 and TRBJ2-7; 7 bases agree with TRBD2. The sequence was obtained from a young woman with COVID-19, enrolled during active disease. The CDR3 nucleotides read TGTGCCAGCACCCCCCCGGGAGGTGTCGCCCGTCCCTACGAGCAGTACTTC. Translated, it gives CASTPPGGVARPYEQYF.